The T cell receptor beta chain described here comes from a study of beta chain features in type 1 diabetes. Study context: The patients were much like the healthy donors in age, gender and cell yields.

Points from the study as a whole: When cDNA is sequenced, cells with high TCR expression could be over-represented. PCR may have favored shorter templates equally in patients and controls.

In the case of this clone: Its specificity is unknown.

Expressed TCRB transcripts were sequenced after all isolated RNA was converted to cDNA. The data were produced by immunoSEQ multiplex PCR, yet TCRdb's version contains in-frame clones alone and is incomplete. The sample includes roughly 350,000 clones, approximately 9.9% of them seen just once. Sorting based on CD45RO/CCR7/CD25/CD127/CD95/CD27 separated CD4+ naive, central memory, regulatory and stem cell-like memory cells. The CDR3 has 12 residues. CDR1 MDHEN and CDR2 SYDVKM come from the germline V gene. V lost 4 bases to trimming and J lost 3 bases, with 4 bases between them. The chain has TRBV28 and TRBJ1-5; D is ambiguous. The TCR originated in a woman in her twenties or thirties in good health. The sequenced sample was naive CD4+ T cells from blood. The CDR3 DNA is TGTGCCAGCAGTTCAAACAATCAGCCCCAGCATTTT. Protein: CASSSNNQPQHF.